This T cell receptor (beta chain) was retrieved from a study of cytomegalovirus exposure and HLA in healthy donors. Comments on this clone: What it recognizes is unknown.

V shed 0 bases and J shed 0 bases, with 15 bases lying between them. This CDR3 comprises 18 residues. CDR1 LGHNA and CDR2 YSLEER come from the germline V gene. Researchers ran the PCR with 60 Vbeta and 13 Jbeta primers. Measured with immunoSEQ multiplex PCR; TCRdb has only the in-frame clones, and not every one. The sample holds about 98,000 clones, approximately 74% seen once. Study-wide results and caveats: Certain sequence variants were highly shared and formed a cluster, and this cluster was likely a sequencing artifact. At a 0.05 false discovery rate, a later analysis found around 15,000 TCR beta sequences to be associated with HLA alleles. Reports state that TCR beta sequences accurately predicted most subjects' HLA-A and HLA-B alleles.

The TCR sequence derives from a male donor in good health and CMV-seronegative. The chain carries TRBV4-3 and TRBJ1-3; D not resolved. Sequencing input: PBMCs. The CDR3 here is CASSQDSQQQDSGNTIYF. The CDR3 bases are TGCGCCAGCAGCCAAGATTCCCAACAGCAGGACTCTGGAAACACCATATATTTT.